What follows describes a single TCR beta chain. The antigen is undetermined. The germline V gene has CDR1 LGHDT and CDR2 YNNKEL (reference sequence). Losses at the gene ends were 5 bases for V and 2 bases for J; bases not matched to a gene: 6. The CDR3 has 16 residues. CD4 T cells were positively selected, then CD8 T cells from the CD4-negative fraction. This sample was included in a study of naive and memory T cell subsets. General study findings and limits: Between naive and memory subsets, TCR abundance power law exponents differed.

Two oligonucleotides, mixed equimolar, formed the beta constant-region primer covering TRBC1 and TRBC2. The ligated cDNA underwent four PCR rounds using SP2 and nested alpha and beta constant-region primers. TCRdb processed the UMI-ligation and nested PCR reads anew with MiXCR; each CDR3 protein has one entry. Among 100,000 to 150,000 distinct CDR3 sequences listed, 35% to 45% were seen once. V gene TRBV3-1 combines with J gene TRBJ2-6, with 7 bases fitting TRBD1. Specimen: central memory CD4+ T cells from blood. The receptor comes from a human donor in good health. CDR3 residues: CASSRQGMAGANVLTF. For the CDR3, the DNA is TGTGCCAGCAGCAGACAGGGTATGGCTGGGGCCAACGTCCTGACTTTC.